The 29 T cell receptor beta chains given below trace back to one sample, sequenced in a study of blood T cell repertoires in COVID-19. Only in-frame clones appear in the TCRdb table, and some are missing; sequencing was by immunoSEQ multiplex PCR. The sample gives about 65,000 clones, 80% to 90% of which show up once; 14% to 15% is in the top ten. The sample taken for sequencing was peripheral blood. Receptor source: a man older than 75 with acute or convalescent COVID-19.

This clone was seen many times. The chain is built from TRBV18 and TRBJ1-2; no clear D. V was clipped by 2 bases and J by 2 bases, with 27 bases between them. Germline V gene lookup returns CDR1 KGHSH and CDR2 LQKENI. CDR3 length equals 20 residues. CDR3 residues: CASSPTISTVSTPQNYGYTF. The CDR3 bases are TGTGCCAGCTCACCAACGATTTCGACGGTATCGACACCGCAAAACTATGGCTACACCTTC.

J is TRBJ1-4 and V is TRBV3-1 (or the pseudogene TRBV3-2); D is perhaps TRBD1 (5 bases). Germline CDR1 and CDR2: LGHDT and YNNKEL (reference sequence). V lost 4 bases to trimming and J lost 8 bases, with 14 bases between them. CDR3 length: 14 amino acids. CDR3 protein: CASSLSGGREKLFF. The CDR3 DNA reads TGTGCCAGCAGCCTATCGGGGGGGAGAGAAAAACTGTTTTTT.

On this clone: Its ends do not fully match the called genes, so a read error is possible. The chain couples TRBV12-5 to TRBJ2-1; D is perhaps TRBD2 (7 bases). Germline CDR1 reads LGHNT; CDR2 reads FRNRAP. CDR3 size: 17 residues. The CDR3 spells CACGLGGRGAYPNEQFF. CDR3 DNA sequence: TGTGCTTGTGGTTTGGGGGGACGGGGGGCTTACCCCAATGAGCAGTTCTTC.

This chain joins TRBV6-6 and TRBJ1-5; TRBD1 aligns across 7 bases. J gave up 2 bases and V 8 bases, and 9 bases lay outside the gene matches. This CDR3 comprises 15 residues. CDR1 is MNHNY, CDR2 SVGAGI, per germline (reference sequence). CDR3 amino acids: CASLWGQGGNQPQHF. In DNA form, the CDR3 reads TGTGCCAGCTTGTGGGGGCAGGGGGGCAATCAGCCCCAGCATTTT.

As concerns this clone: One end of the junction does not line up with germline, which may come from a read error. The chain is built from TRBV11-2 and TRBJ1-2, with D maybe TRBD1 (6 bases). The CDR3 is made up of 16 amino acids. Per the germline V gene, CDR1 is SGHAT and CDR2 is FQNNGV. The CDR3 DNA reads as TGTGCCAGCAGCCTAGACCTGACAGCAGGGGTCTATGGCTACACCTTC. Amino acid sequence: CASSLDLTAGVYGYTF.

On this clone itself: The junction departs from germline at one end; a sequencing error may be responsible. The J gene is TRBJ2-7, the V gene TRBV6-2 or TRBV6-3, with a possible D match to TRBD2 (5 bases). The CDR3 runs to 12 residues. Germline CDR1 reads MNHEY; CDR2 reads SVGEGT. The CDR3 region is CASSYSLAEVNF. CDR3 nucleotide sequence: TGTGCCAGCAGTTACTCTCTAGCCGAGGTGAACTTC.

The J gene is TRBJ1-5, the V gene TRBV6-5; D may be TRBD1 (6 bases). Trimming took off 5 bases at V and 6 bases at J, with 11 bases between the two ends. This CDR3 region has 13 residues. CDR1 and CDR2 (germline): MNHEY, SVGAGI. CDR3 residues: CASSIDRSQPQHF. CDR3 nucleotide sequence: TGTGCCAGCAGTATTGACAGGTCTCAGCCCCAGCATTTT.

The rearrangement links TRBV20-1 to TRBJ1-1; no firm D call. V was trimmed by 3 bases and J by 5 bases, leaving 13 bases between them. This CDR3 has 13 residues. Per the germline V gene, CDR1 is DFQATT and CDR2 is SNEGSKA (reference sequence). CDR3 in amino acids: CSASREERTEAFF. The CDR3 DNA reads TGCAGTGCTAGTAGGGAGGAAAGGACTGAAGCTTTCTTT.

This sequence joins TRBV10-3 and TRBJ1-1; the D is unclear. CDR3 size: 13 residues. V lost 4 bases and J lost 2, with 8 bases in between. Germline values: CDR1 ENHRY, CDR2 SYGVKD. The CDR3: CAISAALNTEAFF. The CDR3 nucleotides are TGTGCCATCAGTGCGGCACTAAACACTGAAGCTTTCTTT.

This clone was observed once. The CDR3 here is CASRGRLGLAGGQSYNEQFF. The CDR3 coding sequence is TGTGCCAGCAGGGGACGATTAGGACTAGCGGGGGGGCAATCCTACAATGAGCAGTTCTTC. The V call is TRBV2, the J call TRBJ2-1; the match to TRBD2 covers 15 bases. Per the germline V gene, CDR1 is SNHLY and CDR2 is FYNNEI. The J segment lost 1 base and the V segment lost 6 bases, leaving 13 bases of the junction unmatched. This CDR3 is 20 amino acids long.

This clone was counted between two and nine times. The chain employs TRBV4-1 and TRBJ2-4; D is perhaps TRBD1 (6 bases). Between the trimmed V and J ends, which lost 0 bases and 8 bases, there was a span of 14 bases. Germline values: CDR1 MGHRA, CDR2 YSYEKL. The length of the CDR3 is 15 residues. The CDR3 is CASSQDPARGYIQYF. As DNA, the CDR3 is TGCGCCAGCAGCCAAGATCCCGCCAGGGGCTACATTCAGTACTTC.

The chain is built from TRBV7-2 and TRBJ2-3; D unclear. The germline V and J ends were trimmed by 5 bases and 2 bases, with 5 bases remaining between them. Germline V gene lookup returns CDR1 SGHTA and CDR2 FQGNSA. This CDR3 contains 12 residues. The CDR3 sequence is CASSPSTDTQYF. In DNA form, the CDR3 reads TGTGCCAGCAGCCCATCCACAGATACGCAGTATTTT.

V is TRBV5-1 and J is TRBJ1-2, with D hard to call. Germline V gene data show CDR1 as SGHRS and CDR2 as YFSETQ. The ends were cut back, 0 bases at V and 6 bases at J, with 12 bases in the middle. CDR3 length: 14 amino acids. Written as DNA, the CDR3 is TGCGCCAGCAGCTTGGCCAGGCAGTCCCATGGCTACACCTTC. It translates to CASSLARQSHGYTF.

The CDR3 DNA reads TGTGCCAGCAGCCCCCGCGCGACTGGAAACACCATATATTTT. Amino acid sequence: CASSPRATGNTIYF. The chain is built from TRBV3-1 (or the pseudogene TRBV3-2) and TRBJ1-3; D is ambiguous. CDR3 length equals 14 residues. V lost 4 bases to trimming and J lost 2 bases, with 9 bases between them. CDR1 is LGHDT, CDR2 YNNKEL, per germline (reference sequence).

The chain links TRBV6-1 to TRBJ2-7; the D gene is possibly TRBD1 (5 bases). CDR3 size: 14 residues. Germline values: CDR1 MNHNS, CDR2 SASEGT. V shed 3 bases and J shed 2 bases, with 11 bases lying between them. The CDR3 region is CASSDKQVTYEQYF. CDR3 DNA sequence: TGTGCCAGCAGTGACAAACAGGTAACCTACGAGCAGTACTTC.

The chain employs TRBV2 and TRBJ2-1, with D tentatively TRBD2 (6 bases). CDR1 and CDR2 (germline): SNHLY, FYNNEI. Trimming removed 7 bases from V and 6 bases from J, with 13 bases in between. This CDR3 spans 13 amino acids. CDR3 loop: CASIGEVRNEQFF. The CDR3 DNA follows: TGTGCCAGCATCGGGGAGGTTCGCAATGAGCAGTTCTTC.

The gene calls are TRBV5-1 and TRBJ2-5; 8 bases line up with TRBD2. The CDR3 length is 17 residues. The junction had 7 bases not matched to a gene; V was cut back by 0 bases and J by 0 bases. Germline V gene data show CDR1 as SGHRS and CDR2 as YFSETQ. CDR3 amino acids: CASSLARGGLYQETQYF. The CDR3 DNA follows: TGCGCCAGCAGCTTGGCTCGGGGGGGACTGTACCAAGAGACCCAGTACTTC.

This clone has just a few counts. The chain links TRBV3-1 (or the pseudogene TRBV3-2) to TRBJ2-1; possibly TRBD1 for D (5 bases). The CDR3 has 13 residues. Looked up from germline, CDR1 is LGHDT and CDR2 is YNNKEL (reference sequence). Trimming removed 2 bases from V and 8 bases from J, with 10 bases in between. CDR3 bases: TGTGCCAGCAGCCAACAAAGGGGCTATGAGCAGTTCTTC. Protein: CASSQQRGYEQFF.

The chain uses TRBV2 and TRBJ1-1, with D possibly being TRBD1 (6 bases). V shed 4 bases and J shed 2 bases, with 11 bases lying between them. Germline V CDR1 and CDR2: SNHLY, FYNNEI. The CDR3 is 14 amino acids. The CDR3 sequence is CASSGRGSNTEAFF. The CDR3 nucleotides read TGTGCCAGCAGTGGCAGGGGTTCAAACACTGAAGCTTTCTTT.

The chain carries TRBV27 and TRBJ2-5; 8 nucleotides line up with TRBD2. The junction had 25 bases not matched to a gene; V was cut back by 4 bases and J by 3 bases. Germline values: CDR1 MNHEY, CDR2 SMNVEV (reference sequence). The CDR3 contains 21 residues. CDR3 sequence: CASSSRWSFGGASGGKETQYF. The CDR3 DNA reads as TGTGCCAGCAGTTCGCGATGGAGTTTCGGGGGGGCGAGCGGGGGCAAAGAGACCCAGTACTTC.

The rearrangement joins TRBV11-3 to TRBJ1-2, with 9 bases identical to TRBD1. The CDR3 spans 14 residues. J gave up 2 bases and V 4 bases, and 2 bases lay outside the gene matches. The germline V gene has CDR1 SGHNT and CDR2 YENEEA. The CDR3 DNA is TGTGCCAGCAGCTCAGGGACAGGGAACTATGGCTACACCTTC. Amino acid sequence: CASSSGTGNYGYTF.

The rearrangement uses TRBV5-6 and TRBJ1-2, with 8 positions matching TRBD1. Germline loops: CDR1 SGHDT, CDR2 YYEEEE. The CDR3 spans 15 residues. V lost 2 bases to trimming and J lost 0 bases; unmatched junction nucleotides: 3. CDR3 in amino acids: CASSFRDRTNYGYTF. CDR3 coding DNA: TGTGCCAGCAGCTTCCGGGACAGGACTAACTATGGCTACACCTTC.

As DNA, the CDR3 is TGTGCCAGCAGCAAGACAGTGGTCGCTGAAGCTTTCTTT. It specifies CASSKTVVAEAFF. The V and J genes are TRBV2 and TRBJ1-1; a possible D gene is TRBD1 (5 bases). Per germline, CDR1 SNHLY and CDR2 FYNNEI. There are 13 residues in the CDR3. Deletions cut 6 bases from V and 6 bases from J, with 14 bases between.

The chain has TRBV3-1 (or the pseudogene TRBV3-2) and TRBJ2-5, with TRBD2 identical over 7 bases. The CDR3 totals 16 residues. V was pared by 1 base and J by 0 bases, with 5 bases of the junction left unmatched. CDR1 LGHDT and CDR2 YNNKEL come from the germline V gene (reference sequence). As DNA, the CDR3 is TGTGCCAGCAGCCAAGGGGGGGGGACCAACCAAGAGACCCAGTACTTC. Amino acids: CASSQGGGTNQETQYF.

The chain combines TRBV1 with TRBJ1-1; the DNA was not compared with TRBD1, the D call given in the table. TRBV1 is recorded as a pseudogene. This CDR3 has 14 amino acids. CDR3 residues: CTSRTDRGGAEAFF. DNA of the CDR3: TGCACCAGCAGAACGGACAGGGGTGGGGCTGAAGCTTTCTTT.

The chain links TRBV7-8 to TRBJ1-4; D ambiguous. CDR3 length: 16 amino acids. The V end was cut by 5 bases, the J end by 8 bases, with 21 bases between. Germline CDR1 and CDR2: SGHVS and FQNEAQ. CDR3 amino acids: CASSNRPTPGGEKLFF. CDR3 bases: TGTGCCAGCAGCAACAGACCTACTCCGGGAGGGGAAAAACTGTTTTTT.

The chain joins TRBV29-1 to TRBJ1-2, with unresolved D. Germline CDR1 SQVTM, CDR2 ANQGSEA. The V and J ends lost 6 bases and 8 bases respectively, with 19 bases between them. The CDR3 runs 13 residues. The CDR3: CSVDPAEPGGYTF. As DNA, the CDR3 is TGCAGCGTGGATCCCGCGGAACCTGGAGGCTACACCTTC.

This chain connects TRBV30 to TRBJ1-2; the match to TRBD1 covers 8 bases. CDR3 length: 14 amino acids. V trimming: 1 base; J trimming: 5 bases; junction bases outside the gene matches: 6. Per the germline V gene, CDR1 is GTSNPN and CDR2 is SVGIG (reference sequence). Written as DNA, the CDR3 is TGTGCCTGGAGTGCCTTCCAGGGGGCGTATGGCTACACCTTC. Translating gives CAWSAFQGAYGYTF.

The CDR3 spells CASSQDRGWEQYF. CDR3 nucleotides: TGTGCCAGCAGCCAAGACCGGGGGTGGGAGCAGTACTTC. This chain links TRBV3-1 (or the pseudogene TRBV3-2) with TRBJ2-7; possible D gene TRBD2, 6 bases. Trimming removed 0 bases from V and 7 bases from J, with 10 bases in between. Germline CDR1 is LGHDT and CDR2 is YNNKEL (reference sequence). The CDR3 has 13 amino acids.